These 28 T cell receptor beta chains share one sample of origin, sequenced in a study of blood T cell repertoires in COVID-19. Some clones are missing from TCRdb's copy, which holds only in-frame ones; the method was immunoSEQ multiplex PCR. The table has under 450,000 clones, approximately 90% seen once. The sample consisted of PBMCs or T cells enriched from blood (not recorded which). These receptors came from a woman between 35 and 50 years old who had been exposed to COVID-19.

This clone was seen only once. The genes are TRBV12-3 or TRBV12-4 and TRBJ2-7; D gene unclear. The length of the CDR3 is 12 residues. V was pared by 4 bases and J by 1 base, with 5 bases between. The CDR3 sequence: CASSSLSYEQYF. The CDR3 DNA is TGTGCCAGCAGTTCTCTGTCCTACGAGCAGTACTTC.

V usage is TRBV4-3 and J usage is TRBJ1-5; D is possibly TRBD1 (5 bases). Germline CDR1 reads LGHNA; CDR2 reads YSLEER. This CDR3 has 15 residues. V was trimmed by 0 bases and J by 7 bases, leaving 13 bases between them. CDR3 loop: CASSQDLGVLQPQHF. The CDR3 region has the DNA TGCGCCAGCAGCCAAGATCTAGGGGTATTGCAGCCCCAGCATTTT.

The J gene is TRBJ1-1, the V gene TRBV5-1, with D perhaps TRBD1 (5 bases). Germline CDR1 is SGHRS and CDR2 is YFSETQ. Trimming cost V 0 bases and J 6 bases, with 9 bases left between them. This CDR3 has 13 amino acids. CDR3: CASSLVTGAEAFF. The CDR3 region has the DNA TGCGCCAGCAGCTTGGTTACGGGGGCTGAAGCTTTCTTT.

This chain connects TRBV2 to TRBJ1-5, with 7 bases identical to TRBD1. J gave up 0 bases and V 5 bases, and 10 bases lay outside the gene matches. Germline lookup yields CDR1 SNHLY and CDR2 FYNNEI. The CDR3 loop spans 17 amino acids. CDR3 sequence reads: CASSRDSQLYSNQPQHF. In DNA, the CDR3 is TGTGCCAGCAGTCGGGACAGCCAACTCTATAGCAATCAGCCCCAGCATTTT.

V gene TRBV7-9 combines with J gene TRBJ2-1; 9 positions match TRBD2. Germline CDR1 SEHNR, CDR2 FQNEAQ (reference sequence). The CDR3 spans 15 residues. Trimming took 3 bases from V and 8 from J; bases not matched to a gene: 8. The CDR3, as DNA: TGTGCCAGCAGCTTGGGACTAGCCGACGTCTATGAGCAGTTCTTC. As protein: CASSLGLADVYEQFF.

CDR3 loop: CASSLGGGQGALTDTQYF. The CDR3 DNA reads as TGTGCCAGCAGCTTAGGGGGCGGGCAGGGGGCGCTCACAGATACGCAGTATTTT. This rearrangement joins TRBV11-2 to TRBJ2-3; 8 bases align to TRBD1. Germline loops: CDR1 SGHAT, CDR2 FQNNGV. The CDR3 contains 18 residues. V dropped 1 base and J dropped 2; count of bases not matched to a gene: 11.

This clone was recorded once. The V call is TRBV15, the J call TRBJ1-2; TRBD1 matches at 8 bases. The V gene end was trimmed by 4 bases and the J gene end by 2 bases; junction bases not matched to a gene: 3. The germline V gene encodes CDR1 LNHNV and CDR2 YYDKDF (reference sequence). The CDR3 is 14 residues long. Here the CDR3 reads CATSTRTGNYGYTF. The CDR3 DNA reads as TGTGCCACCAGCACCCGGACAGGGAACTATGGCTACACCTTC.

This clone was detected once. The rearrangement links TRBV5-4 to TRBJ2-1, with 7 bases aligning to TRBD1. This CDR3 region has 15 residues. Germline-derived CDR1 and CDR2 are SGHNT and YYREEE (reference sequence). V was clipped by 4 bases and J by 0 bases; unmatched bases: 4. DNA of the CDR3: TGTGCCAGCAGCCGAGGGGGCGGCTCCTACAATGAGCAGTTCTTC. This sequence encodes CASSRGGGSYNEQFF. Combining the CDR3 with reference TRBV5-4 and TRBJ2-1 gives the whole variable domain ETGVTQSPTHLIKTRGQQVTLRCSSQSGHNTVSWYQQALGQGPQFIFQYYREEENGRGNFPPRFSGLQFPNYSSELNVNALELDDSALYLCASSRGGGSYNEQFFGPGTRLTVL.

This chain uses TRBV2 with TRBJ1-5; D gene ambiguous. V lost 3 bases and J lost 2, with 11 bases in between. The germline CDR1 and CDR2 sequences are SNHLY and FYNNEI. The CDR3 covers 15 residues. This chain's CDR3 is CASSDQRVRNQPQHF. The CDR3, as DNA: TGTGCCAGCAGTGACCAGAGGGTCCGCAATCAGCCCCAGCATTTT.

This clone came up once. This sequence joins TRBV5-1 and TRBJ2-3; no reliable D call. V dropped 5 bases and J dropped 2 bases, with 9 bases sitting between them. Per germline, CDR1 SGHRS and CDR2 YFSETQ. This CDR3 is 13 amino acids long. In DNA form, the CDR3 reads TGCGCCAGCAGACCAGGTGACACAGATACGCAGTATTTT. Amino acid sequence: CASRPGDTDTQYF. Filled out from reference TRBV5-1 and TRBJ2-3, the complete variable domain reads KAGVTQTPRYLIKTRGQQVTLSCSPISGHRSVSWYQQTPGQGLQFLFEYFSETQRNKGNFPGRFSGRQFSNSRSEMNVSTLELGDSALYLCASRPGDTDTQYFGPGTRLTVL.

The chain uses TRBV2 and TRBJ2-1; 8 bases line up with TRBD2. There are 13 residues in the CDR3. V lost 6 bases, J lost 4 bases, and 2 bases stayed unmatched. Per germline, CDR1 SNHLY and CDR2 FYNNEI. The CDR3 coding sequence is TGTGCCAGCAGGACTAGCGCTTACAATGAGCAGTTCTTC. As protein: CASRTSAYNEQFF.

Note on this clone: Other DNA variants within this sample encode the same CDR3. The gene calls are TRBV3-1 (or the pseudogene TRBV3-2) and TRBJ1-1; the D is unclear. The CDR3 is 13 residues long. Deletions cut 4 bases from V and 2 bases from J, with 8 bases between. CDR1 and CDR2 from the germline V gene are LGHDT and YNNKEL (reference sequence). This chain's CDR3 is CASSPRSNTEAFF. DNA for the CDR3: TGTGCCAGCAGCCCCCGGAGCAACACTGAAGCTTTCTTT.

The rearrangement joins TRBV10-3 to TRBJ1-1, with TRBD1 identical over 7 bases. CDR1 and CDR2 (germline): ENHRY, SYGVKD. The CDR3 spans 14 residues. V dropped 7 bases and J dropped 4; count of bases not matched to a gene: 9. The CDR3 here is CAITPGTVGTEAFF. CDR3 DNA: TGTGCCATCACCCCTGGGACAGTAGGCACTGAAGCTTTCTTT.

This chain's CDR3 is CASSPGQGISDTQYF. The CDR3 nucleotides are TGCGCCAGCAGCCCCGGACAGGGGATCTCAGATACGCAGTATTTT. This sequence joins TRBV4-1 and TRBJ2-3; 9 bases match TRBD1. CDR1 is MGHRA, CDR2 YSYEKL, per germline. V lost 4 bases, J lost 4 bases, and 6 bases stayed unmatched. The length of the CDR3 is 15 residues.

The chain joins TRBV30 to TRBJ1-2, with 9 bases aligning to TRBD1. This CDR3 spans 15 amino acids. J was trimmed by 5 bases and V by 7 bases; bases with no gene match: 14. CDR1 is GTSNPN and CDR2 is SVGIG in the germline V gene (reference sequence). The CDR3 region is CALEGIGTGYYGYTF. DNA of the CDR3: TGTGCCTTGGAAGGGATCGGGACAGGGTATTATGGCTACACCTTC.

The CDR3 region has the DNA TGTGCCAGCAGCCAGGGACTAGCGGGGGGAGGCCGGCAGTTCTTC. Protein: CASSQGLAGGGRQFF. The V and J genes are TRBV14 and TRBJ2-1; 15 bases agree with TRBD2. This CDR3 is 15 amino acids long. Looked up from germline, CDR1 is SGHDN and CDR2 is FVKESK. Losses at the gene ends were 3 bases for V and 12 bases for J; bases not matched to a gene: 6.

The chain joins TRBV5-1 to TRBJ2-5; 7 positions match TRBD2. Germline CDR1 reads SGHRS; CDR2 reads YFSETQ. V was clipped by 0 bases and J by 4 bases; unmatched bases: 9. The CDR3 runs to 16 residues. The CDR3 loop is CASSLALAGVGETQYF. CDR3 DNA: TGCGCCAGCAGCTTGGCGCTCGCGGGAGTCGGAGAGACCCAGTACTTC.

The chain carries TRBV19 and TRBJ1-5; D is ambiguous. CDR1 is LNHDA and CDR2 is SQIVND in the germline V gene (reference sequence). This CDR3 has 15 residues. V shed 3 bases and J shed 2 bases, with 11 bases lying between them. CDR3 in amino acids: CASSIIPRGNQPQHF. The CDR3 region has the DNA TGTGCCAGTAGTATCATCCCCCGAGGCAATCAGCCCCAGCATTTT.

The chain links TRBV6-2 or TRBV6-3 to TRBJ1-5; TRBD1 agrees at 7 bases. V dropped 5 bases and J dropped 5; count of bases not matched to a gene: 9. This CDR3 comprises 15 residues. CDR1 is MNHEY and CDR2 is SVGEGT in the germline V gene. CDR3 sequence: CASSSNRGMDQPQHF. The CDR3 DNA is TGTGCCAGCAGTAGTAACAGGGGAATGGATCAGCCCCAGCATTTT.

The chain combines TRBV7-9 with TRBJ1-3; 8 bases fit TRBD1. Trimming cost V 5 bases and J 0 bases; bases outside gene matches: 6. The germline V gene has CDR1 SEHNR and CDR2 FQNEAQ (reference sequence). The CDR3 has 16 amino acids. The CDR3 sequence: CASSQGAGSSGNTIYF. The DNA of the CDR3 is TGTGCCAGCAGCCAGGGGGCAGGCTCCTCTGGAAACACCATATATTTT.

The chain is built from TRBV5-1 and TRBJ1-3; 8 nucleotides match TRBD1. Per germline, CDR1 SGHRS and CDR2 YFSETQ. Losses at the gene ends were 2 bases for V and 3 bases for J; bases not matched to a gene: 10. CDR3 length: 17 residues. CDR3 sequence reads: CASSFDAGTGVGNTIYF. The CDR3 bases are TGCGCCAGCAGCTTCGATGCCGGGACAGGAGTTGGAAACACCATATATTTT.

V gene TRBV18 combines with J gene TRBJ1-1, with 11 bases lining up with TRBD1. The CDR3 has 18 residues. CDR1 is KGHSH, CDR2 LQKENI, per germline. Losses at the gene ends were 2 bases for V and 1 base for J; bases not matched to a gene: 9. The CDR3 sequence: CASSPTGQGGFRNTEAFF. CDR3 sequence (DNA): TGTGCCAGCTCACCAACGGGACAGGGGGGGTTTAGGAACACTGAAGCTTTCTTT.

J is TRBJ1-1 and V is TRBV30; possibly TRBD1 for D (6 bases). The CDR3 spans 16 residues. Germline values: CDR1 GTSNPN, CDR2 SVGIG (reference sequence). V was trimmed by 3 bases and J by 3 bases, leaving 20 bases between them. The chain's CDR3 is CAWRTRGALRDTEAFF. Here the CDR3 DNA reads TGTGCCTGGAGGACCCGGGGGGCCTTAAGGGACACTGAAGCTTTCTTT.

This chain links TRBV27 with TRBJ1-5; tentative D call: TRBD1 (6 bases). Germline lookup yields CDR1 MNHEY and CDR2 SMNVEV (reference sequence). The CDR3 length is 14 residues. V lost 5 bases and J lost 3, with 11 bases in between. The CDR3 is CASSRGQINQPQHF. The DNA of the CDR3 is TGTGCCAGCAGTCGAGGACAGATCAATCAGCCCCAGCATTTT.

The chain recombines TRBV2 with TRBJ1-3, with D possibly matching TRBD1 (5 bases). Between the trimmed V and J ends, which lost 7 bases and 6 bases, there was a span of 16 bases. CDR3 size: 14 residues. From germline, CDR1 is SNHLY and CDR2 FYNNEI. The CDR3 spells CASNLGGNENTIYF. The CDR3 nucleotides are TGTGCCAGCAACCTGGGGGGGAATGAAAACACCATATATTTT. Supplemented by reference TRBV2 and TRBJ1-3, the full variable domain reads EPEVTQTPSHQVTQMGQEVILRCVPISNHLYFYWYRQILGQKVEFLVSFYNNEISEKSEIFDDQFSVERPDGSNFTLKIRSTKLEDSAMYFCASNLGGNENTIYFGEGSWLTVV.

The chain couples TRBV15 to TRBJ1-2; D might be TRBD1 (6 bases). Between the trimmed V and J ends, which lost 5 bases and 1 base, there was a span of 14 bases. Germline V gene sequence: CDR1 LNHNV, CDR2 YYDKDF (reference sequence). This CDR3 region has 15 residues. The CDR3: CATSPQNRDNYGYTF. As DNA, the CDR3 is TGTGCCACCAGCCCCCAGAACAGGGATAACTATGGCTACACCTTC. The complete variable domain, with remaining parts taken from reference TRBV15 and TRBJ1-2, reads DAMVIQNPRYQVTQFGKPVTLSCSQTLNHNVMYWYQQKSSQAPKLLFHYYDKDFNNEADTPDNFQSRRPNTSFCFLDIRSPGLGDTAMYLCATSPQNRDNYGYTFGSGTRLTVV.

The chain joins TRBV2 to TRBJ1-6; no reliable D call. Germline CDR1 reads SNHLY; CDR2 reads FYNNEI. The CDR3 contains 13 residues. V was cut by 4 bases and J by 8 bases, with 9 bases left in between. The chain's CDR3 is CASSVTGDSPLHF. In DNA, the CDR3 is TGTGCCAGCAGTGTTACCGGGGATTCACCCCTCCACTTT.

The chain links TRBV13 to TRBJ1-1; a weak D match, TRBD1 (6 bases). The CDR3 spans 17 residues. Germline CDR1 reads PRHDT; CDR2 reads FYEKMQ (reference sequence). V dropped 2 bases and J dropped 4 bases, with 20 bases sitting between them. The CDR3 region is CASSLLPTGRGGTEAFF. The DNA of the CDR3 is TGTGCCAGCAGCTTACTCCCGACCGGACGAGGGGGCACTGAAGCTTTCTTT.